This TCR beta chain comes out of a study of post-analysis software for immune sequencing data (dated by TCRdb to between 2014 and 2017). At the level of the whole study: The recorded disease courses included relapsing-remitting, secondary progressive and progressive-relapsing multiple sclerosis, and some patients had no subtype annotation. Patient repertoires were compared against about twelve previously published healthy control repertoires from donors aged about 6 to 27 years. A subset of samples was prepared in parallel using single-end sample barcoding, then pooled and co-amplified after Illumina adapter ligation. Study-wide conclusions, independent of this receptor: A few TRBV segments, including TRBV5-6, TRBV5-1 and TRBV20-1, were significantly more frequent in patients than controls. Direct clustering with F measure showed strong co-clustering of samples prepared in the same batch, prompting a batch-effect correction. Multiple sclerosis patients had significantly lower normalized Chao1 diversity than controls, a result that suggests substantial peripheral T-cell clonal expansion. The multiple sclerosis patient group was slightly younger than the control group.

To demonstrate the VDJtools post-analysis software, the study profiled TCR beta repertoires from the peripheral blood of about 13 young patients with multiple sclerosis. The patients with multiple sclerosis were children and adolescents between about 6 and 16 years of age. This clonotype was observed a handful of times. Its target antigen remains unknown. Nothing much larger sits one base from this clone, and base qualities are not available. The library was built by means of PCR. Sequencing instrument: Illumina HiSeq 2500. Unique molecular identifiers were incorporated into TCR beta cDNA libraries to reduce PCR and sequencing biases. Some 500,000 cDNA molecules were obtained per 1 to 10 million input T cells, so each molecule approximated one T cell. The patient libraries were prepared and sequenced using the same protocol as the earlier healthy control dataset. Within a given batch, samples were prepared together, multiplexed and sequenced on the same HiSeq lane. Regarding the original processing steps: Raw barcoded reads were processed with MIGEC, discarding single-read molecular identifier groups before consensus assembly and CDR3 extraction. Clonotype tables were post-analysed with VDJtools, and diversity was normalized by down-sampling all datasets to the smallest sample size. To correct batch-related cross-sample contamination, repertoire overlap clustering matched CDR3 amino acid sequences but not nucleotide sequences. Using fastp trimming at Q25 and MiXCR clonotype assembly, TCRdb reanalyzed the public sequencing data and kept in-frame beta chains. Each CDR3 protein gets just one entry, which takes the most common genes and DNA from the rows behind it. TCRdb assigned the V and J calls; the authors' analysis was not used. The sample data list 400,000 to 500,000 distinct CDR3 sequences, and more than 30% of these were observed just once. 7.6% of the sample is in the top ten clones.

Relative to germline, V is 6 bases shorter and J is 4 bases shorter, with 14 bases between their ends. The CDR3, cysteine through phenylalanine, is 13 amino acids long. Here the CDR3 DNA is all that survives: 39 bases in frame from base 1. CDR1 and CDR2, looked up from the germline V gene, are SQVTM and ANQGSEA. The sequence links TRBV29-1 to TRBJ2-3, and possibly TRBD1, on 5 matching bases. The receptor's source is a girl aged 2 to 10 with multiple sclerosis. The specimen was blood. The CDR3 reads as follows: CSVRSQGSDTQYF. The bases are TGCAGCGTAAGGTCTCAGGGTTCAGATACGCAGTATTTT.